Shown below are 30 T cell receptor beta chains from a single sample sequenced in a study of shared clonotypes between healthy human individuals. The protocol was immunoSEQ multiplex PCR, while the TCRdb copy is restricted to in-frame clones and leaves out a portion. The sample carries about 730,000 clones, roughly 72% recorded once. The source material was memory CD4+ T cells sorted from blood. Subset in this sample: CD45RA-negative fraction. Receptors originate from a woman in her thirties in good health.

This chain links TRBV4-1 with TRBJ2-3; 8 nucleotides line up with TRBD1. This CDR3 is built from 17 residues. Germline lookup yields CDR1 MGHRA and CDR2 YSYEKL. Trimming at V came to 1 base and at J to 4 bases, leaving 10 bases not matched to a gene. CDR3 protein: CASSQGVGRGRADTQYF. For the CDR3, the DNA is TGCGCCAGCAGCCAAGGTGTGGGCAGGGGGCGCGCAGATACGCAGTATTTT.

CDR3 residues: CAWSDLTGAPTGELFF. In nucleotides, the CDR3 is TGTGCCTGGAGTGATTTGACGGGAGCCCCCACCGGGGAGCTGTTTTTT. The chain combines TRBV30 with TRBJ2-2, with D perhaps TRBD2 (6 bases). The CDR3 has 16 amino acids. CDR1 and CDR2 (germline): GTSNPN, SVGIG (reference sequence). Deletions cut 1 base from V and 4 bases from J, with 16 bases between.

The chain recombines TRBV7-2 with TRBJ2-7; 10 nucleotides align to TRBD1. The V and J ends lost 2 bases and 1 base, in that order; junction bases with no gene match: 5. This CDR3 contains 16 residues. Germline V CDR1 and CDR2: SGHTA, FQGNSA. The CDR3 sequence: CASSLFPGQGSYEQYF. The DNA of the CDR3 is TGTGCCAGCAGCTTATTCCCGGGACAGGGGTCCTACGAGCAGTACTTC. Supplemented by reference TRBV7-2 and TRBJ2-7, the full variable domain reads GAGVSQSPSNKVTEKGKDVELRCDPISGHTALYWYRQSLGQGLEFLIYFQGNSAPDKSGLPSDRFSAERTGGSVSTLTIQRTQQEDSAVYLCASSLFPGQGSYEQYFGPGTRLTVT.

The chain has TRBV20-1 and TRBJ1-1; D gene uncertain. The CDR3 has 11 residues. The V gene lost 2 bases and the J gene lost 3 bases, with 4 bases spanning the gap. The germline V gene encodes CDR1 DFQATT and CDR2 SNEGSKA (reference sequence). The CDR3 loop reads CSARLDTEAFF. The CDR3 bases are TGCAGTGCTAGATTAGACACTGAAGCTTTCTTT.

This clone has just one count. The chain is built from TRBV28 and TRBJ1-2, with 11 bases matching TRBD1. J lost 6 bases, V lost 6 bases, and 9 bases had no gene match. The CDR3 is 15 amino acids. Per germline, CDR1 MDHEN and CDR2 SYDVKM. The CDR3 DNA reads TGTGCCAGCAGCCCCGGACAGGGGGCGGAGGATGGCTACACCTTC. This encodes CASSPGQGAEDGYTF.

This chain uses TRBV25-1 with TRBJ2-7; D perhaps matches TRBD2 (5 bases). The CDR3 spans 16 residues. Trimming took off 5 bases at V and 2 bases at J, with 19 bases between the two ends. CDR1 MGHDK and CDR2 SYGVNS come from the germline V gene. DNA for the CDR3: TGTGCCAGCAGTCCGGTTCTGGCTTCGCGGGCCTACGAGCAGTACTTC. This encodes CASSPVLASRAYEQYF.

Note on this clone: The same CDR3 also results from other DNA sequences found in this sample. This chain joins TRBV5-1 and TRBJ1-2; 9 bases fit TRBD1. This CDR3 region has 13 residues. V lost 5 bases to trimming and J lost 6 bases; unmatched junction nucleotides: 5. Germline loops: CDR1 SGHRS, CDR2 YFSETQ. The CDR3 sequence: CASSSGQGNGYTF. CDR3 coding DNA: TGCGCCAGCAGTTCGGGACAGGGTAATGGCTACACCTTC. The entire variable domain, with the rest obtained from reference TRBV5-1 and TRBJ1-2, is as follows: KAGVTQTPRYLIKTRGQQVTLSCSPISGHRSVSWYQQTPGQGLQFLFEYFSETQRNKGNFPGRFSGRQFSNSRSEMNVSTLELGDSALYLCASSSGQGNGYTFGSGTRLTVV.

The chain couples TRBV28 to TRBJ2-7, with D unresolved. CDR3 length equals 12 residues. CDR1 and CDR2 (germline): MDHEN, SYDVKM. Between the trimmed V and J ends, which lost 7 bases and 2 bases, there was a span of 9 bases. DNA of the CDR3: TGTGCCAGCAATTCCAGAGCCTACGAGCAGTACTTC. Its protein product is CASNSRAYEQYF.

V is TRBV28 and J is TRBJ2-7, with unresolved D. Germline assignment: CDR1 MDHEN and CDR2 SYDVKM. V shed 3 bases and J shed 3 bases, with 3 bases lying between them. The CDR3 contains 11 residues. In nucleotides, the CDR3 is TGTGCCAGCAGTTTTGGCTACGAGCAGTACTTC. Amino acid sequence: CASSFGYEQYF.

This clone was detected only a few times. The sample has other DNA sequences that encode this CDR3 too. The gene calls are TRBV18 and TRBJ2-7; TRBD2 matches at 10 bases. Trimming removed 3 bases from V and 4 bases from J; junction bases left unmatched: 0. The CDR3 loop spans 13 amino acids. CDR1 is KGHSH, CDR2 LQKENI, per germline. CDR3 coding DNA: TGTGCCAGCTCACCGGGACTAGCGTACGAGCAGTACTTC. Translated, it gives CASSPGLAYEQYF.

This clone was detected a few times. Here the CDR3 reads CASSTTYGQEKLNEQFF. CDR3 DNA: TGTGCCAGTAGTACCACCTACGGGCAGGAAAAACTCAATGAGCAGTTCTTC. This chain uses TRBV19 with TRBJ2-1; D not resolved. V lost 4 bases and J 6 bases, leaving 22 bases between the germline ends. The CDR3 extends over 17 amino acids. CDR1 and CDR2 from the germline V gene are LNHDA and SQIVND (reference sequence).

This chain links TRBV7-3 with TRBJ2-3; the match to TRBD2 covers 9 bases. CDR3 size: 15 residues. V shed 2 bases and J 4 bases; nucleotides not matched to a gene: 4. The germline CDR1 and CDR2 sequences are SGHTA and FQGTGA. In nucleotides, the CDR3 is TGTGCCAGCAGCTTACGCGGGAGGGCCCCAGATACGCAGTATTTT. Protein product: CASSLRGRAPDTQYF.

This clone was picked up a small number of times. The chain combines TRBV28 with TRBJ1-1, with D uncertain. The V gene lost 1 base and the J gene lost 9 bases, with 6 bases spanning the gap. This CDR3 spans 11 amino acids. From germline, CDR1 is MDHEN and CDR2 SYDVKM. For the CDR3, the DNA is TGTGCCAGCAGTTTATTGGAGCAAGCTTTCTTT. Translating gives CASSLLEQAFF.

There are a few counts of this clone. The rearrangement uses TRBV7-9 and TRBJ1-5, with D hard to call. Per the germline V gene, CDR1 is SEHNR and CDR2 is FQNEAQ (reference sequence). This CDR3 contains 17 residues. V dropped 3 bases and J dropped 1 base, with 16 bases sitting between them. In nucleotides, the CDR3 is TGTGCCAGCAGCTTCTCATCGGGTGGCGGGAGCAATCAGCCCCAGCATTTT. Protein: CASSFSSGGGSNQPQHF.

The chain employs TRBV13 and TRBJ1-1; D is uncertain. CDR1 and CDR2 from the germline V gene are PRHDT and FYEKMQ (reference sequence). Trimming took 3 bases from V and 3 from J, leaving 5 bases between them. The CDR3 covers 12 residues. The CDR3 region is CASSFPYTEAFF. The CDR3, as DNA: TGTGCCAGCAGCTTCCCGTACACTGAAGCTTTCTTT.

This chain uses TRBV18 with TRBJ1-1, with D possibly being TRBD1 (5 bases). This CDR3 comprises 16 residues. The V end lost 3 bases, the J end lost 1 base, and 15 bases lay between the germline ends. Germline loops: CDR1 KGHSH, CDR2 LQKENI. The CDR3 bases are TGTGCCAGCTCACCTCAAGTGGGGGGAAAGAACACTGAAGCTTTCTTT. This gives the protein CASSPQVGGKNTEAFF.

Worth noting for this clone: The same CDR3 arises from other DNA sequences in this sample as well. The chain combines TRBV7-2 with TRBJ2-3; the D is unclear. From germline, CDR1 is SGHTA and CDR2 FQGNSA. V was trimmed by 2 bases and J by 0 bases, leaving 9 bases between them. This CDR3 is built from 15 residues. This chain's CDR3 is CASSLSYLSTDTQYF. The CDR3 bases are TGTGCCAGCAGCTTAAGTTATCTAAGCACAGATACGCAGTATTTT.

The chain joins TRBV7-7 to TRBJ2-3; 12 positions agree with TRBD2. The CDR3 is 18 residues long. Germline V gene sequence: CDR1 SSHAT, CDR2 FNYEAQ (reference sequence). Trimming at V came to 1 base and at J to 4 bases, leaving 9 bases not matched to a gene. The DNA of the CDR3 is TGTGCCAGCAGCTTAGACCTAGCGGGAGGGGGATCATCAGATACGCAGTATTTT. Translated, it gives CASSLDLAGGGSSDTQYF.

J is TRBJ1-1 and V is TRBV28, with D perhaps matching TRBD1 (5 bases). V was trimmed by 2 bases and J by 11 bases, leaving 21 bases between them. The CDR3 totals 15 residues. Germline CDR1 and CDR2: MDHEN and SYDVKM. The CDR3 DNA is TGTGCCAGCAGTTTAATGGCCGGGACCCTCGGTAGGGCTTTCTTT. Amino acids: CASSLMAGTLGRAFF.

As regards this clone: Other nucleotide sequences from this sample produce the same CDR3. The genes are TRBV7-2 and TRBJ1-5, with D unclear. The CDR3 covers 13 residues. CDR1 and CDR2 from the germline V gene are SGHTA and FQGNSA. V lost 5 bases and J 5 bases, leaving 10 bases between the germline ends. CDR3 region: CASSLQRDQPQHF. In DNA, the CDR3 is TGTGCCAGCAGCCTACAACGGGATCAGCCCCAGCATTTT.

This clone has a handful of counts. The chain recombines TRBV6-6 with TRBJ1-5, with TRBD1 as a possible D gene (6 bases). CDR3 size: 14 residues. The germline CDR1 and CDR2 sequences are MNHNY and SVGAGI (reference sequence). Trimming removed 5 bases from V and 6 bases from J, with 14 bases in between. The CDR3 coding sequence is TGTGCCAGCAGTAACGAGGGGGGGGGTCAGCCCCAGCATTTT. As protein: CASSNEGGGQPQHF.

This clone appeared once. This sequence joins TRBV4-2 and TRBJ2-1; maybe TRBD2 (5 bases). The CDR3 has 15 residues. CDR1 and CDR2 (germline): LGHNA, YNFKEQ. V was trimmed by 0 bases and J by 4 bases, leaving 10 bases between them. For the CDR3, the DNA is TGTGCCAGCAGCCAAGAACTAGAGGCGTACAATGAGCAGTTCTTC. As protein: CASSQELEAYNEQFF.

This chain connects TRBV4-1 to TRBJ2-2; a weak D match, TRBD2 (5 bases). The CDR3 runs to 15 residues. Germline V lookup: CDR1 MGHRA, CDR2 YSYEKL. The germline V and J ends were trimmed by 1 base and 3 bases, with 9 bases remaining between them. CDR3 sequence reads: CASSQVALYTGELFF. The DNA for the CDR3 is TGCGCCAGCAGCCAAGTAGCGCTCTACACCGGGGAGCTGTTTTTT.

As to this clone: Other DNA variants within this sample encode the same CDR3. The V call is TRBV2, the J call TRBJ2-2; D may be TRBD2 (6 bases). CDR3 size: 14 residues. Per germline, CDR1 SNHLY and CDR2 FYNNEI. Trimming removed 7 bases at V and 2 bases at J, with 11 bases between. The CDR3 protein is CASKLAENTGELFF. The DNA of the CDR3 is TGTGCCAGCAAACTAGCAGAAAACACCGGGGAGCTGTTTTTT.

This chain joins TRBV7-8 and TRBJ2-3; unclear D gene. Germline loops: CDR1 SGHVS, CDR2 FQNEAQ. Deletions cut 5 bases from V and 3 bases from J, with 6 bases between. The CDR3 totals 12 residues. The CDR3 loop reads CASSHGTDTQYF. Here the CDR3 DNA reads TGTGCCAGCAGCCACGGGACAGATACGCAGTATTTT.

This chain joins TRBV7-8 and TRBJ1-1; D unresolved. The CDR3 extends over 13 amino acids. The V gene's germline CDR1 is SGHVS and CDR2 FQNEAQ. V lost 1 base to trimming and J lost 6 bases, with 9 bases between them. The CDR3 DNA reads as TGTGCCAGCAGCTTAGACAGTCGCCCTGAAGCTTTCTTT. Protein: CASSLDSRPEAFF.

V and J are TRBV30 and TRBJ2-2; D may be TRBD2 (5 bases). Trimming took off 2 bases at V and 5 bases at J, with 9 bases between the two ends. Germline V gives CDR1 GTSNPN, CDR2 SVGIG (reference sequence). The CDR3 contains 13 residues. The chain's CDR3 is CAWSILATGELFF. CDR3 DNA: TGTGCCTGGAGTATTTTAGCGACCGGGGAGCTGTTTTTT. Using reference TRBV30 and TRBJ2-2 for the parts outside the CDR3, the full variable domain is SQTIHQWPATLVQPVGSPLSLECTVEGTSNPNLYWYRQAAGRGLQLLFYSVGIGQISSEVPQNLSASRPQDRQFILSSKKLLLSDSGFYLCAWSILATGELFFGEGSRLTVL.

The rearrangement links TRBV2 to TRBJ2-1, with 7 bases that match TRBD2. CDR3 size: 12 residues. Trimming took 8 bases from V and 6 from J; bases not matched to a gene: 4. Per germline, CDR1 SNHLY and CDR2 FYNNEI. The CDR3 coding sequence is TGTGCCAGCGGGGGGGGACTCAATGAGCAGTTCTTC. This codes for CASGGGLNEQFF.

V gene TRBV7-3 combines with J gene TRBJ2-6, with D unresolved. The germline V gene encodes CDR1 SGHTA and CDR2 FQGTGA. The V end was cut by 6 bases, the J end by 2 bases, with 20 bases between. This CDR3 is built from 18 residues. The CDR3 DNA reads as TGTGCCAGCAGTCGGATAAGCACCTCTCTAACTGGGGCCAACGTCCTGACTTTC. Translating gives CASSRISTSLTGANVLTF.

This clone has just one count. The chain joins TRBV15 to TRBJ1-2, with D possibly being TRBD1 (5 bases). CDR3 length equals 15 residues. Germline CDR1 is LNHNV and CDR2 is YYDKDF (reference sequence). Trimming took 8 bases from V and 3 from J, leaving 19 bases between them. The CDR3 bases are TGTGCCACCCGTCCCGCGGACATCCTTTACTATGGCTACACCTTC. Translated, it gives CATRPADILYYGYTF.